Each of the 30 T cell receptor beta chains below was sequenced from the same sample in a study of T-cell memory formation after mild COVID-19. TCRdb re-analysed the 5' RACE reads in MiXCR, keeping a single row per CDR3 protein. The table includes around 390,000 distinct CDR3 sequences, about a sixth detected once. Sequencing used PBMCs or a T cell subset sorted from them (not recorded which). These receptor sequences come from a man aged 18 to 30 who had mild COVID-19 (a few samples of this study predate the infection). Cell type and time point are not known.

The V and J genes are TRBV20-1 and TRBJ2-3; D remains ambiguous. The ends were cut back, 3 bases at V and 6 bases at J, with 4 bases in the middle. This CDR3 has 10 amino acids. CDR1 DFQATT and CDR2 SNEGSKA come from the germline V gene (reference sequence). The CDR3 DNA is TGCAGTGCTAGTGGGGATACGCAGTATTTT. It is translated as CSASGDTQYF.

The sample holds many counts of this clonotype. This chain joins TRBV7-2 and TRBJ2-5; D unresolved. The germline V and J ends were trimmed by 4 bases and 5 bases, with 8 bases remaining between them. The CDR3 loop spans 12 amino acids. Per germline, CDR1 SGHTA and CDR2 FQGNSA. CDR3 sequence: CASSSPQETQYF. The CDR3 bases are TGTGCCAGCAGCTCACCACAGGAGACCCAGTACTTC.

The chain joins TRBV4-3 to TRBJ2-1; perhaps D is TRBD1 or TRBD2 (5 bases each). The CDR3 is 16 amino acids. Trimming stripped 0 bases from V and 4 bases from J, with 13 bases between. Germline V gene sequence: CDR1 LGHNA, CDR2 YSLEER. This chain's CDR3 is CASSQDEGTAYNEQFF. In nucleotides, the CDR3 is TGCGCCAGCAGCCAAGATGAAGGGACGGCATACAATGAGCAGTTCTTC.

This clonotype was seen a handful of times. The rearrangement uses TRBV10-2 and TRBJ1-5; D remains unclear. The CDR3 spans 14 residues. The V gene lost 4 bases and the J gene lost 3 bases, with 10 bases spanning the gap. Germline CDR1 WSHSY, CDR2 SAAADI. CDR3 residues: CASSAEVLNQPQHF. The CDR3 DNA follows: TGCGCCAGCAGTGCCGAGGTCCTCAATCAGCCCCAGCATTTT.

The table lists this clonotype with a few counts. The gene calls are TRBV7-9 and TRBJ1-1; D is unresolved. This CDR3 has 15 residues. CDR1 is SEHNR and CDR2 is FQNEAQ in the germline V gene (reference sequence). V lost 1 base and J lost 4, with 13 bases in between. CDR3 in DNA: TGTGCCAGCAGCTTAGGCCCAGATGTTAGCACTGAAGCTTTCTTT. This sequence encodes CASSLGPDVSTEAFF. Based on the CDR3 plus reference TRBV7-9 and TRBJ1-1, the full variable domain is DTGVSQNPRHKITKRGQNVTFRCDPISEHNRLYWYRQTLGQGPEFLTYFQNEAQLEKSRLLSDRFSAERPKGSFSTLEIQRTEQGDSAMYLCASSLGPDVSTEAFFGQGTRLTVV.

The genes are TRBV6-4 and TRBJ2-3; D ambiguous. Between the trimmed V and J ends, which lost 0 bases and 8 bases, there was a span of 9 bases. CDR1 and CDR2 from the germline V gene are MRHNA and SNTAGT. The CDR3 is made up of 13 amino acids. The CDR3 reads CASSDSGKGTQYF. The CDR3 nucleotides read TGTGCCAGCAGTGACTCGGGGAAGGGTACGCAGTATTTT.

This clonotype was counted at least ten times. This chain connects TRBV4-1 to TRBJ2-7, with TRBD1 matching over 9 bases. The germline V gene encodes CDR1 MGHRA and CDR2 YSYEKL. V lost 4 bases, J lost 0 bases, and 4 bases stayed unmatched. This CDR3 region has 15 residues. CDR3 coding DNA: TGCGCCAGCAGCCGAGGACAGGGGAGCTCCTACGAGCAGTACTTC. This gives the protein CASSRGQGSSYEQYF.

The gene calls are TRBV5-6 and TRBJ2-3; D may be TRBD1 or TRBD2 (5 bases each). Germline V gives CDR1 SGHDT, CDR2 YYEEEE. The CDR3 loop spans 15 amino acids. Deletions cut 1 base from V and 2 bases from J, with 11 bases between. The CDR3 sequence: CASSLSRDHTDTQYF. In DNA form, the CDR3 reads TGTGCCAGCAGCTTGTCCAGGGACCACACAGATACGCAGTATTTT.

This chain joins TRBV6-6 and TRBJ2-1; no clear D gene. V was cut by 5 bases and J by 10 bases, with 6 bases left in between. The germline V gene has CDR1 MNHNY and CDR2 SVGAGI (reference sequence). This CDR3 has 10 amino acids. The CDR3 here is CASSGSEQFF. The CDR3 bases are TGTGCCAGCAGTGGGTCCGAGCAGTTCTTC.

The V and J genes are TRBV20-1 and TRBJ2-3, with 12 nucleotides matching TRBD2. After removal of 1 base from V and 2 bases from J, the junction contained 19 bases not matched to a gene. The CDR3 length is 21 residues. Germline CDR1 DFQATT, CDR2 SNEGSKA (reference sequence). CDR3 in DNA: TGCAGTGCTAGAGCCCCACGGGCTAGCGGGGGGGCTCGCCACCCCACAGATACGCAGTATTTT. Amino acid sequence: CSARAPRASGGARHPTDTQYF.

The chain uses TRBV10-3 and TRBJ1-1; D uncertain. Trimming removed 4 bases from V and 3 bases from J, with 9 bases in between. Looked up from germline, CDR1 is ENHRY and CDR2 is SYGVKD. The length of the CDR3 is 13 residues. The CDR3: CAISGERDTEAFF. DNA of the CDR3: TGTGCCATCAGTGGGGAAAGGGACACTGAAGCTTTCTTT.

This clonotype was counted between two and nine times. The V call is TRBV6-6, the J call TRBJ2-2; D remains unclear. Trimming removed 6 bases from V and 2 bases from J, with 16 bases in between. Germline lookup yields CDR1 MNHNY and CDR2 SVGAGI (reference sequence). The CDR3 is 16 amino acids. CDR3 region: CASSYAAVINTGELFF. CDR3 coding DNA: TGTGCCAGCAGCTATGCGGCAGTTATAAACACCGGGGAGCTGTTTTTT.

This chain uses TRBV15 with TRBJ2-4, with D perhaps assigned TRBD1 or TRBD2 (5 bases each). This CDR3 has 15 residues. V was shortened by 0 bases and J by 9 bases, with 15 bases between the two germline ends. Germline V gene data show CDR1 as LNHNV and CDR2 as YYDKDF (reference sequence). The CDR3 coding sequence is TGTGCCACCAGCAGAGATCCCCAGGGACGGGGCATTCAGTACTTC. It yields the protein CATSRDPQGRGIQYF. Using reference TRBV15 and TRBJ2-4 for the parts outside the CDR3, the full variable domain is DAMVIQNPRYQVTQFGKPVTLSCSQTLNHNVMYWYQQKSSQAPKLLFHYYDKDFNNEADTPDNFQSRRPNTSFCFLDIRSPGLGDTAMYLCATSRDPQGRGIQYFGAGTRLSVL.

The chain's CDR3 is CASSRGDPTYEQYF. CDR3 DNA: TGCGCCAGCAGCCGGGGGGACCCAACCTACGAGCAGTACTTC. V gene TRBV5-1 combines with J gene TRBJ2-7; 7 bases are a match to TRBD2. After removal of 4 bases from V and 2 bases from J, the junction contained 6 bases not matched to a gene. Germline V gene data show CDR1 as SGHRS and CDR2 as YFSETQ. This CDR3 contains 14 residues. The full variable domain, rest sourced from reference TRBV5-1 and TRBJ2-7, is KAGVTQTPRYLIKTRGQQVTLSCSPISGHRSVSWYQQTPGQGLQFLFEYFSETQRNKGNFPGRFSGRQFSNSRSEMNVSTLELGDSALYLCASSRGDPTYEQYFGPGTRLTVT.

V usage is TRBV7-6 and J usage is TRBJ2-1; 8 bases line up with TRBD1. The CDR3 has 15 amino acids. The germline V gene encodes CDR1 SGHVS and CDR2 FNYEAQ. V was clipped by 4 bases and J by 6 bases; unmatched bases: 8. CDR3 DNA sequence: TGTGCCAGCAGCTCCGGACAGGGTCAGATCAATGAGCAGTTCTTC. Its protein product is CASSSGQGQINEQFF.

The genes are TRBV20-1 and TRBJ2-3; TRBD2 matches at 7 bases. Trimming at V came to 6 bases and at J to 3 bases, leaving 12 bases not matched to a gene. The CDR3 totals 15 residues. Germline V gene lookup returns CDR1 DFQATT and CDR2 SNEGSKA (reference sequence). CDR3 in amino acids: CSATSRSGATDTQYF. The CDR3 nucleotides are TGCAGTGCAACTTCGCGCAGCGGGGCTACAGATACGCAGTATTTT.

This clonotype was found many times. This chain uses TRBV2 with TRBJ2-4; D tentatively fits TRBD1 or TRBD2 (5 bases each). The CDR3 is 12 amino acids. CDR1 SNHLY and CDR2 FYNNEI come from the germline V gene. The germline V and J ends were trimmed by 8 bases and 6 bases, with 11 bases remaining between them. In DNA, the CDR3 is TGTGCCAGCGGGACCGACCGAAACATTCAGTACTTC. It is translated as CASGTDRNIQYF.

The chain employs TRBV12-3 or TRBV12-4 and TRBJ2-5; D tentatively fits TRBD1 or TRBD2 (6 bases each). Trimming shortened V by 3 bases and J by 4 bases, and 15 bases separated the two germline ends. The CDR3 length is 15 residues. Written as DNA, the CDR3 is TGTGCCAGCAGTTTCGTCGGGGGCGAGGGAGAGACCCAGTACTTC. Translated: CASSFVGGEGETQYF.

The chain couples TRBV6-5 to TRBJ1-6; no firm D call. This CDR3 region has 13 residues. Germline values: CDR1 MNHEY, CDR2 SVGAGI. Trimming pared 0 bases from V and 9 bases from J, leaving 6 bases between. The CDR3 loop is CASSYSIGSPLHF. The CDR3 DNA is TGTGCCAGCAGTTACTCGATTGGTTCACCCCTCCACTTT.

The chain employs TRBV7-6 and TRBJ2-2; 12 nucleotides line up with TRBD2. Germline lookup yields CDR1 SGHVS and CDR2 FNYEAQ. CDR3 length: 16 residues. J gave up 7 bases and V 5 bases, and 8 bases lay outside the gene matches. The CDR3 DNA sequence: TGTGCCAGCAGCCCAACTAGCGGGGGGATCGGCGGGGAGCTGTTTTTT. Translated, it gives CASSPTSGGIGGELFF.

In this sample, this clonotype turned up a few times. The chain recombines TRBV12-3 or TRBV12-4 with TRBJ1-2, with TRBD1 matching over 10 bases. The CDR3 spans 15 residues. V shed 3 bases and J 2 bases; nucleotides not matched to a gene: 3. The DNA of the CDR3 is TGTGCCAGCAGTTTGGCGACAGGGGGCAACTATGGCTACACCTTC. Its translation is CASSLATGGNYGYTF.

The V call is TRBV4-2, the J call TRBJ2-3, with 12 bases fitting TRBD2. Germline-derived CDR1 and CDR2 are LGHNA and YNFKEQ. J gave up 2 bases and V 4 bases, and 10 bases lay outside the gene matches. This CDR3 is 18 amino acids long. In DNA, the CDR3 is TGTGCCAGCAGCCCTATAACGACTAGCGGGGGAAACACAGATACGCAGTATTTT. Translating gives CASSPITTSGGNTDTQYF.

The sample holds a few counts of this clonotype. J is TRBJ2-7 and V is TRBV4-3, with 11 bases matching TRBD2. Germline CDR1 reads LGHNA; CDR2 reads YSLEER. This CDR3 contains 15 residues. V was clipped by 4 bases and J by 4 bases; unmatched bases: 6. CDR3 in amino acids: CASSRLSGGEYEQYV. The CDR3 coding sequence is TGCGCCAGCAGCCGACTTAGCGGGGGGGAATACGAGCAGTACGTC.

CDR3 bases: TGTGCCAGCAGCTTTAGACAGGCTCGCTACAATGAGCAGTTCTTC. Its protein product is CASSFRQARYNEQFF. The chain employs TRBV6-5 and TRBJ2-1; weak D call: TRBD1 (6 bases). This CDR3 contains 15 residues. Germline assignment: CDR1 MNHEY and CDR2 SVGAGI. Deletions cut 6 bases from V and 3 bases from J, with 15 bases between.

In DNA form, the CDR3 reads TGCGCCAGCAGCTTGAGCGTCTTAGCTAACTATGGCTACACCTTC. This codes for CASSLSVLANYGYTF. V gene TRBV5-1 combines with J gene TRBJ1-2, with unresolved D. The CDR3 is 15 amino acids. Germline loops: CDR1 SGHRS, CDR2 YFSETQ. With 1 base removed from V and 0 bases from J, the gap between germline ends came to 10 bases.

This clonotype was observed a handful of times. CDR3 nucleotide sequence: TGCAGCGTTGCGGGACTACATGAAAAACTGTTTTTT. It is translated as CSVAGLHEKLFF. The J gene is TRBJ1-4, the V gene TRBV29-1; weak D call: TRBD1 (5 bases). The V gene's germline CDR1 is SQVTM and CDR2 ANQGSEA. V was clipped by 4 bases and J by 6 bases, with 9 bases between them. There are 12 residues in the CDR3.

This chain joins TRBV29-1 and TRBJ1-1; D remains unclear. Germline V gene data show CDR1 as SQVTM and CDR2 as ANQGSEA. V gave up 7 bases and J gave up 4 bases, with 10 bases separating them. The CDR3 length is 11 residues. The CDR3 DNA sequence: TGCAGCGGGGGTGGTGTCACTGAAGCTTTCTTT. This codes for CSGGGVTEAFF.

This chain links TRBV20-1 with TRBJ1-2; no clear D gene. Trimming removed 2 bases from V and 5 bases from J, with 9 bases in between. CDR3 size: 12 residues. CDR1 and CDR2 (germline): DFQATT, SNEGSKA (reference sequence). The CDR3 loop reads CSARSLLYGYTF. As DNA, the CDR3 is TGCAGTGCTAGAAGCCTTCTGTATGGCTACACCTTC.

The V gene is TRBV24-1, the J gene TRBJ2-2, with D uncertain. The CDR3 is 12 amino acids. The germline CDR1 and CDR2 sequences are KGHDR and SFDVKD. Trimming removed 2 bases at V and 6 bases at J, with 3 bases between. CDR3 DNA sequence: TGTGCCACCAGTGATTACCCCGGGGAGCTGTTTTTT. This encodes CATSDYPGELFF.

This clonotype was counted a few times. V is TRBV20-1 and J is TRBJ1-2, with D unresolved. V was shortened by 3 bases and J by 4 bases, with 9 bases between the two germline ends. CDR3 length: 12 residues. Germline CDR1 is DFQATT and CDR2 is SNEGSKA (reference sequence). The CDR3 protein is CSASGEGYGYTF. CDR3 DNA: TGCAGTGCTAGTGGGGAGGGCTATGGCTACACCTTC.